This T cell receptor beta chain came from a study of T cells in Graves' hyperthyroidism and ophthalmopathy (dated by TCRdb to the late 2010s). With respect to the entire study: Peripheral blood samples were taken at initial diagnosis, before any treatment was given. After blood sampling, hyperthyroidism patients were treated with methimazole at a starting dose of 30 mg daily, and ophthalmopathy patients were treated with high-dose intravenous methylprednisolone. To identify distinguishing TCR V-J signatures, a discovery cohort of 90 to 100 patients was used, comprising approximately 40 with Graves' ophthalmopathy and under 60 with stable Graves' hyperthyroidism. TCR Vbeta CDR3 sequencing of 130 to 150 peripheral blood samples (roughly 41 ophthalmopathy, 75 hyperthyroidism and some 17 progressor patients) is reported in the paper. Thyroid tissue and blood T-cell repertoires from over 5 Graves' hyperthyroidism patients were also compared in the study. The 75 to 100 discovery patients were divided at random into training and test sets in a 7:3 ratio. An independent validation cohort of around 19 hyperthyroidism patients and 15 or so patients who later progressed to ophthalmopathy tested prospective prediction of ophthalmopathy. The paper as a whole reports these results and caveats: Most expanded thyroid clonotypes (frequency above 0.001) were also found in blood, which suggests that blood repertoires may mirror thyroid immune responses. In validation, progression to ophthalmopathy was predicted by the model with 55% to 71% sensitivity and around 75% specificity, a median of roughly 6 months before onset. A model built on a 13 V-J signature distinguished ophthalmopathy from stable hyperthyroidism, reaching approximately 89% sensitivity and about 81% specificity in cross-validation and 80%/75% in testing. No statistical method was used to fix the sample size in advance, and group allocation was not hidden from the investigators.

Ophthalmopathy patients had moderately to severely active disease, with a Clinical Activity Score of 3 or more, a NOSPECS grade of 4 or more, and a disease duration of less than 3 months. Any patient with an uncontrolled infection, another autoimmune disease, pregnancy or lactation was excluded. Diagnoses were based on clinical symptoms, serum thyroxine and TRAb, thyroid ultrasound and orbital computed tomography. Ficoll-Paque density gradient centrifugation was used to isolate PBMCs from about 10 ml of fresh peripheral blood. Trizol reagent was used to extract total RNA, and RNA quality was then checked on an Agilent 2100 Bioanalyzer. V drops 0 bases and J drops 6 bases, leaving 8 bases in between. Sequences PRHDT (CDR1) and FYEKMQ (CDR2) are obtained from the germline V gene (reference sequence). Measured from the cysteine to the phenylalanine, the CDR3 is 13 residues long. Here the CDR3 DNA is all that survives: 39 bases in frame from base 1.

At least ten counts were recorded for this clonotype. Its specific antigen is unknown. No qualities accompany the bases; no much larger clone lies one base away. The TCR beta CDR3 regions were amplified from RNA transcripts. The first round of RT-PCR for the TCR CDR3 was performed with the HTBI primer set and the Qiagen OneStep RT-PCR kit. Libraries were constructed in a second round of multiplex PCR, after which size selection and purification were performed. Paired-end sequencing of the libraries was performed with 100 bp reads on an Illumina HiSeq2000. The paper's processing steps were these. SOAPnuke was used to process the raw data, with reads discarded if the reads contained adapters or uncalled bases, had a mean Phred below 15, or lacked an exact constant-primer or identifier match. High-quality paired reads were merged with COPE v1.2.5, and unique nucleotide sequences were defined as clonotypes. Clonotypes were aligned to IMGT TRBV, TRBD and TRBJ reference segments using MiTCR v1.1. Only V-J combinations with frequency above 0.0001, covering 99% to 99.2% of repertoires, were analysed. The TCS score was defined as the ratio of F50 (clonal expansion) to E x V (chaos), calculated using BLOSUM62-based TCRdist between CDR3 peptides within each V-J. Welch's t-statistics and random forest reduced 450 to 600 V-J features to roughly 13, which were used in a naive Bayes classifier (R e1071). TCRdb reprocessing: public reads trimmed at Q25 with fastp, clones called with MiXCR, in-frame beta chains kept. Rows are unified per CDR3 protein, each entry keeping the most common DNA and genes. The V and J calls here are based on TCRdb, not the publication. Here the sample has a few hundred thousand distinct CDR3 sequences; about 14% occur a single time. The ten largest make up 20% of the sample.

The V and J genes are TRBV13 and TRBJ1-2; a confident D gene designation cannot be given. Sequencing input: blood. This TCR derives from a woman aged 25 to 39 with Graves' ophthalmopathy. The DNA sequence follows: TGTGCCAGCAGCTTAGGGGCGGGAAATGGCTACACCTTC. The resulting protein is CASSLGAGNGYTF.